The 10 T cell receptor beta chains below were found in one sample sequenced in a study of T-cell memory formation after mild COVID-19. One entry per CDR3 protein results from TCRdb running MiXCR on the 5' RACE reads. The sample consists of 260,000 or so distinct CDR3 sequences, over 15% of them appearing once. Sequences were obtained from PBMCs or a T cell subset sorted from them (not recorded which). All receptors come from a man between 18 and 35 years old who had mild COVID-19 (a few samples of this study predate the infection). Cell type and time point are not known.

The chain has TRBV29-1 and TRBJ2-5, with D unresolved. This CDR3 is built from 12 residues. Germline CDR1 reads SQVTM; CDR2 reads ANQGSEA. V was clipped by 4 bases and J by 2 bases, with 8 bases between them. The CDR3 DNA follows: TGCAGCGTTGTGGCAGCTCAAGAGACCCAGTACTTC. Its translation: CSVVAAQETQYF.

This clonotype was counted many times. The V gene is TRBV5-1, the J gene TRBJ2-6; D gene uncertain. The germline V and J ends were trimmed by 4 bases and 0 bases, with 14 bases remaining between them. CDR1 is SGHRS, CDR2 YFSETQ, per germline. The CDR3 has 17 residues. The CDR3 spells CASSPTQRLSGANVLTF. CDR3 bases: TGCGCCAGCAGCCCCACACAGAGGCTCTCTGGGGCCAACGTCCTGACTTTC.

This clonotype has more than one count but fewer than ten. The CDR3 nucleotides read TGTGCCAGCAGTGGGGGCCCGAACACCGGGGAGCTGTTTTTT. Translating it yields CASSGGPNTGELFF. The chain is built from TRBV11-3 and TRBJ2-2; perhaps TRBD1 as D (6 bases). Per germline, CDR1 SGHNT and CDR2 YENEEA. V was clipped by 6 bases and J by 0 bases, with 8 bases between them. CDR3 length: 14 amino acids.

CDR3 DNA: TGTGCCACCCGGTACAGAGTTAATCAGCCCCAGCATTTT. It codes for CATRYRVNQPQHF. The chain is built from TRBV12-3 or TRBV12-4 and TRBJ1-5; the D is unclear. Trimming shortened V by 10 bases and J by 4 bases, and 14 bases separated the two germline ends. CDR3 size: 13 residues.

This clonotype was detected a few times. The chain employs TRBV27 and TRBJ2-3; D may be TRBD2 (6 bases). V lost 8 bases, J lost 5 bases, and 20 bases lay in between. The CDR3 is 15 amino acids. Germline-derived CDR1 and CDR2 are MNHEY and SMNVEV (reference sequence). The DNA for the CDR3 is TGTGCCAGCCGAGGGGCTAGCGAGGTGGTAGATACGCAGTATTTT. Its translation: CASRGASEVVDTQYF.

This clonotype showed up just a few times. V usage is TRBV7-3 and J usage is TRBJ2-2; 11 nucleotides match TRBD1. V trimming: 5 bases; J trimming: 7 bases; junction bases outside the gene matches: 3. This CDR3 has 14 amino acids. Germline assignment: CDR1 SGHTA and CDR2 FQGTGA. The CDR3, as DNA: TGTGCCAGCAGCGGACAGGGGGCGGACGGGGAGCTGTTTTTT. Amino acids: CASSGQGADGELFF. Full variable domain (missing parts from reference TRBV7-3 and TRBJ2-2): GAGVSQTPSNKVTEKGKYVELRCDPISGHTALYWYRQSLGQGPEFLIYFQGTGAADDSGLPNDRFFAVRPEGSVSTLKIQRTERGDSAVYLCASSGQGADGELFFGEGSRLTVL.

This clonotype has just a few counts. This chain connects TRBV3-1 to TRBJ2-1; TRBD2 might be the D (5 bases). V gave up 5 bases and J gave up 10 bases, with 15 bases separating them. The germline V gene encodes CDR1 LGHDT and CDR2 YNNKEL (reference sequence). The CDR3 runs to 13 residues. CDR3 nucleotides: TGTGCCAGCAGCGAAACTAGTCCTGGGGAGCAGTTCTTC. Amino acids: CASSETSPGEQFF.

CDR3 sequence (DNA): TGTGCCAGCAGCCGCCCCCCGGGAGAGACCCAGTACTTC. Amino acid sequence: CASSRPPGETQYF. The chain is built from TRBV4-2 and TRBJ2-5; D remains unclear. The germline gives CDR1 LGHNA, CDR2 YNFKEQ. This CDR3 spans 13 amino acids. V lost 4 bases to trimming and J lost 4 bases, with 10 bases between them.

The rearrangement links TRBV12-3 or TRBV12-4 to TRBJ1-2; TRBD1 matches at 7 bases. This CDR3 region has 16 residues. The junction had 10 bases not matched to a gene; V was cut back by 6 bases and J by 0 bases. Here the CDR3 DNA reads TGTGCCAGCAGGGACCGGGACAGCGATACTAACTATGGCTACACCTTC. It specifies CASRDRDSDTNYGYTF.

The chain joins TRBV6-5 to TRBJ1-3, with unresolved D. Germline V gene data show CDR1 as MNHEY and CDR2 as SVGAGI. Trimming removed 4 bases from V and 8 bases from J, with 9 bases in between. The CDR3 contains 12 residues. The CDR3 sequence is CASSSRGDTIYF. The CDR3 DNA reads TGTGCCAGCAGTTCCCGCGGGGACACCATATATTTT.